The rows below give T cell receptor beta chains drawn from one sample of a study of vaccination and CD4 T cells after COVID-19. Their antigen targets remain unknown. TCRdb re-analysed the PCR reads in MiXCR, keeping a single row per CDR3 protein. The sample has roughly 11,000 distinct CDR3 sequences, about 56% seen once; the top ten hold 20% to 25%. The sample consisted of CD4+ T cells from blood, cultured in vitro. Source of these receptors: a human donor who had recovered from COVID-19. Each CDR3 is given with its conserved first and last residue. A D gene is named only where the DNA matches it firmly. Part of the rows lack a size; the others show once, few, many or a class for expanded clones.

V,D,size,J,CDR3,DNA
TRBV3-1,TRBD2,NA,TRBJ2-1,CASSQDLRTSGSSYNEQFF,TGTGCCAGCAGCCAAGATCTGCGAACTAGCGGGAGCTCCTACAATGAGCAGTTCTTC
TRBV5-5,NA,NA,TRBJ1-1,CASSYGPGRGYSEAFF,TGTGCCAGCAGCTATGGGCCAGGGAGAGGGTACAGTGAAGCTTTCTTT
TRBV2,NA,NA,TRBJ1-4,CASSGDGNEKLFF,TGTGCCAGCAGCGGGGACGGAAATGAAAAACTGTTTTTT
TRBV7-6,NA,NA,TRBJ1-3,CASSLAQNSGNTIYF,TGTGCCAGCAGCTTAGCACAGAACTCTGGAAACACCATATATTTT
TRBV11-3,NA,NA,TRBJ2-1,CASSLDLVGLHNEQFF,TGTGCCAGCAGCTTAGATCTGGTCGGGCTCCACAATGAGCAGTTCTTC
TRBV29-1,TRBD1,NA,TRBJ2-5,CSVGAWTGQETQYF,TGCAGCGTTGGTGCGTGGACAGGGCAAGAGACCCAGTACTTC
TRBV7-2,TRBD1,medium-sized,TRBJ2-4,CASSYRGQNIQYF,TGTGCCAGCAGTTACAGGGGCCAAAACATTCAGTACTTC
TRBV12-3/TRBV12-4,NA,NA,TRBJ1-1,CASSFQGNTEAFF,TGTGCCAGCAGTTTTCAGGGGAACACTGAAGCTTTCTTT
TRBV7-8,NA,few,TRBJ1-2,CASSLVRGAGYTF,TGTGCCAGCAGCTTAGTTCGCGGGGCTGGCTACACCTTC
TRBV5-4,TRBD1,NA,TRBJ2-5,CASSFTGVAETQYF,TGTGCCAGCAGCTTTACAGGGGTGGCAGAGACCCAGTACTTC
TRBV2,NA,NA,TRBJ2-7,CASTGLVREQYF,TGTGCCAGCACCGGACTTGTGCGGGAGCAGTACTTC
TRBV10-3,NA,few,TRBJ1-2,CAIRSKIFGQRYGYTF,TGTGCCATCAGGAGCAAGATCTTTGGACAGCGGTATGGCTACACCTTC
TRBV5-1,TRBD2,NA,TRBJ2-7,CASSSTTSGGPYEQYF,TGCGCCAGCAGCTCGACCACTAGCGGGGGGCCTTACGAGCAGTACTTC
TRBV6-1,TRBD1,NA,TRBJ2-1,CASSDTDRGHQFF,TGTGCCAGCAGTGACACAGATAGGGGGCACCAGTTCTTC
TRBV7-2,TRBD2,NA,TRBJ2-7,CASSLGRGGKEQYF,TGTGCCAGCAGCTTAGGGCGGGGGGGAAAGGAGCAGTACTTC
TRBV28,TRBD2,NA,TRBJ2-2,CASSRGDHTGELFF,TGTGCCAGCAGTCGGGGGGATCACACCGGGGAGCTGTTTTTT
TRBV11-2,NA,few,TRBJ1-2,CASSPRDTYGYTF,TGTGCCAGCAGCCCCCGGGACACCTATGGCTACACCTTC
TRBV6-4,TRBD1,few,TRBJ2-1,CASSEGTGGNEQFF,TGTGCCAGCAGTGAGGGGACAGGGGGCAATGAGCAGTTCTTC
TRBV20-1,NA,few,TRBJ2-1,CSALGELSYNEQFF,TGCAGTGCTTTAGGGGAGCTAAGCTACAATGAGCAGTTCTTC
TRBV12-3/TRBV12-4,TRBD2,NA,TRBJ2-1,CASSFLAGGPKGEQFF,TGTGCCAGCAGTTTTCTAGCGGGAGGGCCTAAGGGTGAGCAGTTCTTC
TRBV7-7,NA,few,TRBJ1-1,CASSQDSNTEAFF,TGTGCTAGCAGCCAGGACAGCAACACTGAAGCTTTCTTT
TRBV11-1,TRBD2,NA,TRBJ2-7,CASSLGPGGLDEQYF,TGTGCCAGCAGCTTAGGCCCGGGGGGGCTCGACGAGCAGTACTTC
TRBV11-3,NA,NA,TRBJ2-1,CASSFDYVNEQFF,TGTGCCAGCAGCTTCGACTATGTCAATGAGCAGTTCTTC
TRBV24-1,TRBD1,few,TRBJ2-2,CATCDRVNTGELFF,TGTGCCACTTGTGACAGGGTAAACACCGGGGAGCTGTTTTTT
TRBV7-2,NA,NA,TRBJ1-2,CASSLILSHSDGYTF,TGTGCCAGCAGCTTAATTCTCTCCCATTCGGATGGCTACACCTTC
TRBV20-1,NA,few,TRBJ1-5,CSAQRGIDNQPQHF,TGCAGTGCTCAAAGGGGAATCGACAATCAGCCCCAGCATTTT
TRBV12-5,NA,once,TRBJ1-2,CASGTMGYDGYTF,TGTGCTAGTGGTACCATGGGGTACGACGGCTACACCTTC
TRBV28,NA,few,TRBJ1-5,CASSSIWTGVNQPQHF,TGTGCCAGCAGTTCTATCTGGACGGGCGTCAATCAGCCCCAGCATTTT
TRBV4-3,NA,NA,TRBJ2-2,CASSQEPGQGTLRAVLRAGELFF,NA
TRBV20-1,NA,few,TRBJ2-1,CSARDRRAGNSEQFF,TGCAGTGCTAGAGATCGGAGGGCCGGGAACAGTGAGCAGTTCTTC
TRBV19,NA,NA,TRBJ1-2,CASSISSIGGYTF,TGTGCCAGTAGTATCTCATCGATCGGTGGCTACACCTTC
TRBV7-8,NA,NA,TRBJ1-1,CASSSREGVRVRTEAFF,TGTGCCAGCAGCTCCCGGGAGGGGGTCAGGGTGCGTACTGAAGCTTTCTTT
TRBV9,NA,once,TRBJ2-3,CASSPGTSTGTDTQYF,TGTGCCAGCAGCCCAGGGACTTCGACCGGCACAGATACGCAGTATTTT
TRBV7-2,NA,few,TRBJ1-5,CATSVRGEQPQHF,TGTGCCACCAGTGTAAGGGGCGAACAGCCCCAGCATTTT
TRBV28,NA,NA,TRBJ2-5,CASSSTRVTQETQYF,TGTGCCAGCAGCTCGACCCGGGTAACGCAAGAGACCCAGTACTTC
TRBV6-5,NA,NA,TRBJ1-1,CASSYASEDTEAFF,TGTGCCAGCAGTTACGCCTCCGAGGACACTGAAGCTTTCTTT
TRBV28,NA,NA,TRBJ1-5,CASSLAGPGPYQPQHF,TGTGCCAGCAGTTTAGCCGGGCCAGGGCCTTATCAGCCCCAGCATTTT
TRBV6-2/TRBV6-3,TRBD1,NA,TRBJ1-3,CASSFSTGDSGNTIYF,TGTGCCAGCAGTTTCTCGACAGGGGACTCTGGAAACACCATATATTTT
TRBV28,NA,NA,TRBJ1-2,CASSPISRGLGGYTF,TGTGCCAGCAGCCCCATCTCGCGAGGCCTGGGGGGCTACACCTTC
TRBV4-2,NA,NA,TRBJ1-3,CASSQQSSGNTIYF,TGTGCCAGCAGCCAACAGAGCTCTGGAAACACCATATATTTT
TRBV10-3,NA,medium-sized,TRBJ1-5,CAIRGGRDGNQPQHF,TGTGCCATCAGGGGGGGGCGGGACGGCAATCAGCCCCAGCATTTT
TRBV20-1,TRBD2,NA,TRBJ2-1,CSARGRGDSGSDRYNEQFF,TGCAGTGCTAGAGGCCGGGGGGATAGCGGGAGCGACCGGTACAATGAGCAGTTCTTC